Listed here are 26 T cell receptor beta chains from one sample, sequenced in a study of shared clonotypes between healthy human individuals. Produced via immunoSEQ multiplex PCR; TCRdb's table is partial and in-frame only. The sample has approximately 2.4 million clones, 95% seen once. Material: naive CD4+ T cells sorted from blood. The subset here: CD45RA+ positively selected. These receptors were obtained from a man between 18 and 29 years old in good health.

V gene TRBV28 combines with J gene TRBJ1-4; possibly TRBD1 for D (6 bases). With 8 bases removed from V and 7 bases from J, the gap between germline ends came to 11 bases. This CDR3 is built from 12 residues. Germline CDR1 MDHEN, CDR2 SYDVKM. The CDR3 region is CASHNRVEKLFF. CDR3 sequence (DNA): TGTGCCAGCCATAACAGGGTTGAAAAACTGTTTTTT.

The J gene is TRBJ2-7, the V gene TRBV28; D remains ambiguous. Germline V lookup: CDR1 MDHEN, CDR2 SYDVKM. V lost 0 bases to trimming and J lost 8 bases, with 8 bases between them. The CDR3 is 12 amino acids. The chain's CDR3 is CASSLWQEQQYF. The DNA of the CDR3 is TGTGCCAGCAGTTTATGGCAGGAACAGCAGTACTTC.

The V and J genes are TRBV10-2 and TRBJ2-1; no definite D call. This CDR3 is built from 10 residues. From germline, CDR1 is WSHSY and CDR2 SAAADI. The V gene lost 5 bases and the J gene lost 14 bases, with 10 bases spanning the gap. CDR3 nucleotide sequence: TGCGCCAGCAGTATTTGGGATGAGTTCTTC. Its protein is CASSIWDEFF.

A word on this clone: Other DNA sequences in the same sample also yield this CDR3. The CDR3 spells CASSYPGETQYF. The CDR3 DNA follows: TGTGCCAGCAGTTACCCGGGTGAGACCCAGTACTTC. The chain recombines TRBV6-5 with TRBJ2-5, with D unclear. V was cut by 2 bases and J by 5 bases, with 6 bases left in between. Germline V gene lookup returns CDR1 MNHEY and CDR2 SVGAGI. The length of the CDR3 is 12 residues.

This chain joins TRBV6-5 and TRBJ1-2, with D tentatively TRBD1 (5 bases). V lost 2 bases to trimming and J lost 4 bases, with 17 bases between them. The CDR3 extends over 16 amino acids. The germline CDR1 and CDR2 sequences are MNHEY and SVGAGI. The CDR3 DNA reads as TGTGCCAGCAGTTACACGCCGGTTGGGGCAGTCTATGGCTACACCTTC. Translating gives CASSYTPVGAVYGYTF.

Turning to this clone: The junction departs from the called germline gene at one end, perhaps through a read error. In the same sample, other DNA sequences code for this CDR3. The CDR3 nucleotides are TGTGCTAGCAGCTTGACCAGGGGGGAAGAGACCCAGTACTTC. Protein: CASSLTRGEETQYF. The V gene is TRBV7-7, the J gene TRBJ2-5, with D possibly being TRBD1 (7 bases). Germline V gives CDR1 SSHAT, CDR2 FNYEAQ (reference sequence). The CDR3 consists of 14 residues.

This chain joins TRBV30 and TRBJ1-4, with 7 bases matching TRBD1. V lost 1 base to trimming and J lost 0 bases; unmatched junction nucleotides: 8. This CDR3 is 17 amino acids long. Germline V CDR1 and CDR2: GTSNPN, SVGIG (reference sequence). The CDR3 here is CAWSDLQGRTTNEKLFF. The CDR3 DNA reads TGTGCCTGGAGTGATTTACAGGGGAGGACAACTAATGAAAAACTGTTTTTT.

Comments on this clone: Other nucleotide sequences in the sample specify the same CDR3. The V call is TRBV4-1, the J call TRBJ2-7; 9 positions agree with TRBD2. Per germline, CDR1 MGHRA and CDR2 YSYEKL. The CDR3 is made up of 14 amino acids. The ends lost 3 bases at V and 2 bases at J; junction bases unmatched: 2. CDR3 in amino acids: CASSQLAGAYEQYF. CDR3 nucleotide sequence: TGCGCCAGCAGCCAGTTAGCGGGAGCCTACGAGCAGTACTTC.

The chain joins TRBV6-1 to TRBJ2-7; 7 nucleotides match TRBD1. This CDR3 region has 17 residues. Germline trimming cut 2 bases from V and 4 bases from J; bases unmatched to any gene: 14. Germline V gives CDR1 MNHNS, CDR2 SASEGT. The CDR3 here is CASSEFNHPVGQYEQYF. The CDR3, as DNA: TGTGCCAGCAGTGAATTTAACCACCCAGTGGGACAGTACGAGCAGTACTTC.

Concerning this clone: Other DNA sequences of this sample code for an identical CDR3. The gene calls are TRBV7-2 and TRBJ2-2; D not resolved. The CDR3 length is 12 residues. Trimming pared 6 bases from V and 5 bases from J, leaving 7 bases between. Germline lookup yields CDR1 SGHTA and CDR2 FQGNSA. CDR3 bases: TGTGCCAGCAGTTTTTATACCGGGGAGCTGTTTTTT. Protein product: CASSFYTGELFF.

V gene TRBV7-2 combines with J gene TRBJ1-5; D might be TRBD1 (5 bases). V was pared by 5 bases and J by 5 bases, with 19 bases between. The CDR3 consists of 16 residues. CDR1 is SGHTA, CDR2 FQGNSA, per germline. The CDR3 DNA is TGTGCCAGCAGCCCCCGTTCGGGGGGTTGGGATCAGCCCCAGCATTTT. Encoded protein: CASSPRSGGWDQPQHF.

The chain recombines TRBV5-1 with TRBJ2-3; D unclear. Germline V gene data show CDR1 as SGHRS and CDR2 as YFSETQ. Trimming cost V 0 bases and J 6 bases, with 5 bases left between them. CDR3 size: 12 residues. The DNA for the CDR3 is TGCGCCAGCAGCTTGGAAATGGATACGCAGTATTTT. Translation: CASSLEMDTQYF.

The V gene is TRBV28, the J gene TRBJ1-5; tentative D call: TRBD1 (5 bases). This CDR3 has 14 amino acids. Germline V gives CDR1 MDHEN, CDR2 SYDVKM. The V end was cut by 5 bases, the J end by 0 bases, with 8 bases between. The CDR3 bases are TGTGCCAGCAGTACAGGCAATAGCAATCAGCCCCAGCATTTT. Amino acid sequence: CASSTGNSNQPQHF.

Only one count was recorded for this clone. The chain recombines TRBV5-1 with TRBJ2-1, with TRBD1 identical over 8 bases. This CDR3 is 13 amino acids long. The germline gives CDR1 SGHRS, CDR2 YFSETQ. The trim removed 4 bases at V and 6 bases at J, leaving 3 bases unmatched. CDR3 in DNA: TGCGCCAGCAGCACGGACAGGGTCAATGAGCAGTTCTTC. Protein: CASSTDRVNEQFF.

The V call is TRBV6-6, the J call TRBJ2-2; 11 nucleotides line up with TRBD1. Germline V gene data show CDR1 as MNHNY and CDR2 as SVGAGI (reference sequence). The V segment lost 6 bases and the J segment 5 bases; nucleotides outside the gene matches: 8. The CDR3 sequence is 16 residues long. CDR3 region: CASRRTGGEVTGELFF. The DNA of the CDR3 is TGTGCCAGCAGACGGACAGGGGGCGAGGTTACCGGGGAGCTGTTTTTT.

Here the CDR3 reads CSVSEAEAFF. The CDR3 nucleotides read TGCAGCGTTTCAGAGGCTGAAGCTTTCTTT. The V and J genes are TRBV29-1 and TRBJ1-1; D is unclear. From germline, CDR1 is SQVTM and CDR2 ANQGSEA. The CDR3 contains 10 residues. V lost 5 bases and J 6 bases, leaving 7 bases between the germline ends.

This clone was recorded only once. CDR3 loop: CATSRMEGNEQFF. The CDR3 coding sequence is TGTGCCACCAGCAGAATGGAGGGAAATGAGCAGTTCTTC. The chain has TRBV15 and TRBJ2-1, with D maybe TRBD2 (6 bases). V was trimmed by 2 bases and J by 7 bases, leaving 9 bases between them. The V gene's germline CDR1 is LNHNV and CDR2 YYDKDF (reference sequence). The CDR3 runs 13 residues.

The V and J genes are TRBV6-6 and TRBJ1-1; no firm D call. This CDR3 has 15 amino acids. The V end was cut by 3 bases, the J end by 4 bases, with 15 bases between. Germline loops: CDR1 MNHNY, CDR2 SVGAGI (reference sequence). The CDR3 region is CASSYGIEGGTEAFF. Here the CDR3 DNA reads TGTGCCAGCAGTTATGGAATCGAGGGTGGCACTGAAGCTTTCTTT.

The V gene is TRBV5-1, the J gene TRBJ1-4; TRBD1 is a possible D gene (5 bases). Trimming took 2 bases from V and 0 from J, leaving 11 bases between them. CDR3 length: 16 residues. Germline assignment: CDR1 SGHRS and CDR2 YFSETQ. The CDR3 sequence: CASSLKGPPTNEKLFF. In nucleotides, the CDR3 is TGCGCCAGCAGCTTAAAGGGACCGCCAACTAATGAAAAACTGTTTTTT.

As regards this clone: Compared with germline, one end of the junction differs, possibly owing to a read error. CDR3 sequence: CASSPAGTGGITF. DNA for the CDR3: TGTGCCAGCAGCCCGGCCGGGACAGGGGGCATAACTTTC. This chain connects TRBV5-4 to TRBJ2-7; 12 bases align to TRBD1. CDR1 SGHNT and CDR2 YYREEE come from the germline V gene (reference sequence). The CDR3 sequence is 13 residues long.

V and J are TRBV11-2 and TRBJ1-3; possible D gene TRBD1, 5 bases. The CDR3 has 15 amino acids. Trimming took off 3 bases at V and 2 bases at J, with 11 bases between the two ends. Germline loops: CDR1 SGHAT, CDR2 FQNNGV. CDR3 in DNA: TGTGCCAGCAGCTTGTGGGGACGGACTGGAAACACCATATATTTT. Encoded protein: CASSLWGRTGNTIYF.

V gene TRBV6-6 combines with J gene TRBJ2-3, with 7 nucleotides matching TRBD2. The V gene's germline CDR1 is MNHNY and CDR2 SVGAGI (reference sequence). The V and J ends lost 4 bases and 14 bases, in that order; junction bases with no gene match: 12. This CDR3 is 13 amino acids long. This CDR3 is CASSSYLADTGYF. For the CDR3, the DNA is TGTGCCAGCAGTTCCTACCTAGCGGATACGGGGTATTTT.

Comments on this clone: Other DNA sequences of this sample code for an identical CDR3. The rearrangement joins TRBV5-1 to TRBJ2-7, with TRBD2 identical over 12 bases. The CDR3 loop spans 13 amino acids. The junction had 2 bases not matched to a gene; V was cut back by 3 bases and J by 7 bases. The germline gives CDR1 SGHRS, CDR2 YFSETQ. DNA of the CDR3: TGCGCCAGCAGCTATGGACTAGCGGGGGAGCAGTACTTC. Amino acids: CASSYGLAGEQYF.

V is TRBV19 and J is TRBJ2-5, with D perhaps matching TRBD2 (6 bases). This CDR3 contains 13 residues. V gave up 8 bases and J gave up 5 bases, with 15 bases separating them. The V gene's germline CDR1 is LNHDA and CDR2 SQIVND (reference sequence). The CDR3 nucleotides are TGTGCCAGTTCGGGCGGGGTCAAGGAGACCCAGTACTTC. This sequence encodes CASSGGVKETQYF. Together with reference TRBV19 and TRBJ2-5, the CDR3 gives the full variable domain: DGGITQSPKYLFRKEGQNVTLSCEQNLNHDAMYWYRQDPGQGLRLIYYSQIVNDFQKGDIAEGYSVSREKKESFPLTVTSAQKNPTAFYLCASSGGVKETQYFGPGTRLLVL.

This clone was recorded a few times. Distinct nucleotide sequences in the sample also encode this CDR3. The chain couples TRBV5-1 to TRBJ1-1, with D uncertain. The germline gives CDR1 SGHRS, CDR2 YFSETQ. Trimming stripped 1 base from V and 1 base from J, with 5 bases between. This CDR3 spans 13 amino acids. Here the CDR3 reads CASSLWGNTEAFF. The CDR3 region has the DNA TGCGCCAGCAGCTTGTGGGGGAACACTGAAGCTTTCTTT.

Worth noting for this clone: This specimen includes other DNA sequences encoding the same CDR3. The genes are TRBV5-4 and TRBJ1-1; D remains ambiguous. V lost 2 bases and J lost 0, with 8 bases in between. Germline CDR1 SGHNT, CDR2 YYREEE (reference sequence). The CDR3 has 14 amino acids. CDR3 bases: TGTGCCAGCAGCTTTTTGACCTTGAACACTGAAGCTTTCTTT. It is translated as CASSFLTLNTEAFF.